Presented here are 12 T cell receptor beta chains from one specimen sequenced in a study of T cells in Graves' hyperthyroidism and ophthalmopathy. Using RNA transcripts as the source, TCR beta CDR3 regions were amplified. HTBI primers were employed in a first-round RT-PCR of the TCR CDR3. TCRdb re-analysed the multiplex PCR reads in MiXCR, keeping a single row per CDR3 protein. The data contain hundreds of thousands of distinct CDR3 sequences, less than 20% of them singletons. The specimen sequenced was blood. The receptors were sampled from a woman younger than 30 with Graves' hyperthyroidism.

This clonotype was detected ten times or more. The genes are TRBV12-3 or TRBV12-4 and TRBJ2-1, with D maybe TRBD2 (5 bases). The CDR3 is 17 residues long. The V end was cut by 5 bases, the J end by 6 bases, with 23 bases between. CDR3 loop: CASSVLGGPLSGNEQFF. The CDR3, as DNA: TGTGCCAGCAGTGTACTCGGCGGGCCCCTCAGTGGCAATGAGCAGTTCTTC.

This chain connects TRBV7-3 to TRBJ2-5; tentative D call: TRBD2 (6 bases). The CDR3 sequence is 13 residues long. Germline CDR1 is SGHTA and CDR2 is FQGTGA. Deletions cut 5 bases from V and 5 bases from J, with 12 bases between. The CDR3 sequence is CASSIDGGETQYF. CDR3 DNA: TGTGCCAGCAGCATCGATGGGGGGGAGACCCAGTACTTC.

This clonotype has ten or more counts. The genes are TRBV12-3 or TRBV12-4 and TRBJ1-2, with a possible D match to TRBD1 (5 bases). The CDR3 extends over 14 amino acids. Trimming stripped 6 bases from V and 0 bases from J, with 11 bases between. CDR3 sequence (DNA): TGTGCCAGCAGACCGGGACCGGCTAACTATGGCTACACCTTC. This sequence encodes CASRPGPANYGYTF.

This clonotype has ten or more counts. CDR3 sequence: CASRWRTGDDEQYF. CDR3 nucleotides: TGTGCCAGCCGCTGGAGGACAGGGGATGACGAGCAGTACTTC. This rearrangement joins TRBV28 to TRBJ2-7, with 9 positions matching TRBD1. The CDR3 length is 14 residues. The germline V gene encodes CDR1 MDHEN and CDR2 SYDVKM. Trimming took 8 bases from V and 5 from J; bases not matched to a gene: 10.

In this sample, this clonotype turned up many times. V is TRBV18 and J is TRBJ1-2, with a possible D match to TRBD1 (6 bases). CDR1 KGHSH and CDR2 LQKENI come from the germline V gene. Trimming shortened V by 6 bases and J by 7 bases, and 12 bases separated the two germline ends. This CDR3 is built from 12 residues. CDR3 region: CASSRRGAGYTF. As DNA, the CDR3 is TGTGCCAGCTCCCGGCGGGGGGCTGGCTACACCTTC.

In its sample, this clonotype was seen many times. V gene TRBV6-2 or TRBV6-3 combines with J gene TRBJ2-1, with 8 bases fitting TRBD2. Trimming took 7 bases from V and 3 from J; bases not matched to a gene: 14. The germline gives CDR1 MNHEY, CDR2 SVGEGT. The CDR3 extends over 17 amino acids. CDR3 DNA sequence: TGTGCCAGCACAGCGTGGTTCGGCAGCGGGGGCTACAATGAGCAGTTCTTC. This gives the protein CASTAWFGSGGYNEQFF.

The sample holds many counts of this clonotype. The V and J genes are TRBV15 and TRBJ2-5, with 7 bases aligning to TRBD1. Trimming cost V 4 bases and J 7 bases; bases outside gene matches: 18. Germline lookup yields CDR1 LNHNV and CDR2 YYDKDF (reference sequence). This CDR3 has 17 amino acids. The CDR3 loop is CATSTRDGPDAGGTQYF. Written as DNA, the CDR3 is TGTGCCACCAGCACCCGGGACGGACCGGATGCAGGGGGGACCCAGTACTTC.

In this sample, this clonotype turned up many times. V gene TRBV19 combines with J gene TRBJ1-5; a possible D gene is TRBD1 (5 bases). V was shortened by 3 bases and J by 0 bases, with 9 bases between the two germline ends. Germline assignment: CDR1 LNHDA and CDR2 SQIVND (reference sequence). This CDR3 spans 15 amino acids. CDR3: CASSITGASNQPQHF. As DNA, the CDR3 is TGTGCCAGTAGTATCACCGGGGCTAGCAATCAGCCCCAGCATTTT.

This clonotype was counted at least ten times. This sequence joins TRBV20-1 and TRBJ2-7; maybe TRBD2 (5 bases). The CDR3 covers 15 residues. Germline CDR1 and CDR2: DFQATT and SNEGSKA (reference sequence). Between the trimmed V and J ends, which lost 6 bases and 5 bases, there was a span of 23 bases. This CDR3 is CSALRPSDLGNEQYF. The CDR3 region has the DNA TGCAGTGCCCTTCGCCCGAGCGACCTCGGGAACGAGCAGTACTTC.

This clonotype was detected a few times. This chain uses TRBV6-1 with TRBJ1-4; possible D gene TRBD1, 6 bases. The CDR3 covers 14 residues. V was clipped by 4 bases and J by 8 bases, with 14 bases between them. Germline lookup yields CDR1 MNHNS and CDR2 SASEGT. The DNA of the CDR3 is TGTGCCAGCAGTGGCGGCGGGGGCGAAGAAAAACTGTTTTTT. This translates into CASSGGGGEEKLFF.

This clonotype occurred many times. This chain links TRBV12-3 or TRBV12-4 with TRBJ1-3; D remains ambiguous. V lost 8 bases and J lost 0, with 8 bases in between. The CDR3 is made up of 13 amino acids. The CDR3 nucleotides are TGTGCCAGCGACGCGTTCTCTGGAAACACCATATATTTT. Amino acid sequence: CASDAFSGNTIYF.

This clonotype was recorded at least ten times. The CDR3 nucleotides read TGTGCCAGCAGCGGGGTCGGTGGGGCCAACGTCCTGACTTTC. Protein product: CASSGVGGANVLTF. The chain uses TRBV7-9 and TRBJ2-6; D remains ambiguous. Germline V gene sequence: CDR1 SEHNR, CDR2 FQNEAQ (reference sequence). The CDR3 covers 14 residues. Trimming took off 5 bases at V and 3 bases at J, with 8 bases between the two ends.